This T cell receptor beta chain was recorded in a study of CXCR3-negative and CXCR3-positive naive CD8 T cells. General study findings and limits: CXCR3-positive naive cells had TRB CDR3s that were more hydrophobic than CXCR3-negative naive cells had.

This CDR3 region has 14 residues. Germline V gives CDR1 SGHDN, CDR2 FVKESK. A word on this clonotype: Its antigen is not known.

Through 5' RACE with UMI labels, the TRB cDNA libraries were prepared. TCRdb reprocessed the 5' RACE reads and reports one entry per CDR3 protein, with no DNA. This sample carries some 110,000 distinct CDR3 sequences, with 0.38% going to the ten biggest clones. The chain uses TRBV14 and TRBJ2-2; checking the TCRdb D call of TRBD1 is not possible without DNA. The source is a human donor in good health. Some clones in this sample may be carry-over from other donors' samples. The sample was naive CXCR3+ CD8+ T cells from blood. As for subset: CD45RO-CCR7+CD27+CD95- naive CD8+ T cells expressing CXCR3 (TNR3+). CDR3 sequence reads: CASSWGLNTGELFF.